This is a list of T cell receptor beta chains from one sample in a study of early T cells in non-severe SARS-CoV-2 infection. TCRdb analysed the 5' RACE reads with MiXCR anew, one entry per CDR3 protein. The sample includes some 60,000 distinct CDR3 sequences, just under 9% of them seen just once. The sequenced sample was whole blood. The origin of the receptors is an adult who was a healthcare worker with PCR-confirmed SARS-CoV-2 infection or an uninfected control (not recorded which). Each CDR3 is given without its conserved first and last residue. Expanded clones are given a class, and other clones once, few, many or no size at all.

v_call: TRBV20-1; clone_size: -; j_call: TRBJ2-3; cdr3_aa: SISTDTQY
v_call: TRBV20-1; clone_size: -; j_call: TRBJ2-7; cdr3_aa: SAREGQGFNEQY
v_call: TRBV6-2/TRBV6-3; clone_size: many; j_call: TRBJ2-7; cdr3_aa: ASSYSTARSSYEQY
v_call: TRBV28; clone_size: -; j_call: TRBJ1-4; cdr3_aa: ASSLVDRGWGEKLF
v_call: TRBV5-1; clone_size: -; j_call: TRBJ1-2; cdr3_aa: ASSLVPENYGYT
v_call: TRBV20-1; clone_size: many; j_call: TRBJ1-1; cdr3_aa: SLDWNTEAF
v_call: TRBV5-4; clone_size: many; j_call: TRBJ2-1; cdr3_aa: ASSLAFSHVQF
v_call: TRBV2; clone_size: -; j_call: TRBJ1-5; cdr3_aa: ASSVDRGIYQPQH
v_call: TRBV4-3; clone_size: many; j_call: TRBJ2-1; cdr3_aa: ASSQDLFNEQF
v_call: TRBV19; clone_size: few; j_call: TRBJ1-2; cdr3_aa: ASSIRNPYGYT
v_call: TRBV28; clone_size: many; j_call: TRBJ2-3; cdr3_aa: ASSPLSADTQY
v_call: TRBV20-1; clone_size: few; j_call: TRBJ1-2; cdr3_aa: SGTGGFYGYT
v_call: TRBV5-1; clone_size: few; j_call: TRBJ2-7; cdr3_aa: ASSHDGYEQY
v_call: TRBV6-2/TRBV6-3; clone_size: many; j_call: TRBJ2-7; cdr3_aa: ASRVRQSSYEQY
v_call: TRBV20-1; clone_size: many; j_call: TRBJ2-1; cdr3_aa: SASRGTPGGMF
v_call: TRBV7-2; clone_size: few; j_call: TRBJ1-4; cdr3_aa: ASSRDGTGDEKLF
v_call: TRBV12-3/TRBV12-4; clone_size: many; j_call: TRBJ1-5; cdr3_aa: ASSLSRGGNQPQH
v_call: TRBV12-3/TRBV12-4; clone_size: many; j_call: TRBJ2-7; cdr3_aa: ASSQGTAYEQY
v_call: TRBV18; clone_size: many; j_call: TRBJ1-1; cdr3_aa: ASSSRDTNTEAF
v_call: TRBV6-5; clone_size: -; j_call: TRBJ2-1; cdr3_aa: ASGPRAKPF
v_call: TRBV7-6; clone_size: -; j_call: TRBJ2-3; cdr3_aa: ASSMTSGRRDTQY
v_call: TRBV7-2; clone_size: many; j_call: TRBJ1-3; cdr3_aa: ASSQGQGAAGNTIY
v_call: TRBV28; clone_size: few; j_call: TRBJ1-1; cdr3_aa: ASRQETEAF
v_call: TRBV2; clone_size: few; j_call: TRBJ2-7; cdr3_aa: ASSSLGAGDLMGQY
v_call: TRBV7-7; clone_size: many; j_call: TRBJ2-1; cdr3_aa: ASSPGGGDYNEQF
v_call: TRBV11-2; clone_size: many; j_call: TRBJ2-1; cdr3_aa: ASSPLGQVYNEQF
v_call: TRBV19; clone_size: few; j_call: TRBJ1-2; cdr3_aa: ASRRGQGNYGYT
v_call: TRBV28; clone_size: many; j_call: TRBJ1-3; cdr3_aa: ASLGANSGNTIY
v_call: TRBV3-1; clone_size: many; j_call: TRBJ1-2; cdr3_aa: ASSQDPGRGYT
v_call: TRBV4-1; clone_size: many; j_call: TRBJ1-5; cdr3_aa: ASSQDPPRGYSNQPQH
v_call: TRBV2; clone_size: many; j_call: TRBJ2-1; cdr3_aa: ASQGRTYNEQF
v_call: TRBV12-3/TRBV12-4; clone_size: many; j_call: TRBJ1-2; cdr3_aa: ASSLGPGYGYT
v_call: TRBV28; clone_size: few; j_call: TRBJ1-2; cdr3_aa: ASSLSGSNYGYT
v_call: TRBV4-2; clone_size: -; j_call: TRBJ2-1; cdr3_aa: ASSQYQGQSSYNEQF
v_call: TRBV11-2; clone_size: few; j_call: TRBJ2-3; cdr3_aa: AVQRWEGPDTQY
v_call: TRBV5-4; clone_size: few; j_call: TRBJ2-2; cdr3_aa: ASSFNTGELF
v_call: TRBV7-2; clone_size: many; j_call: TRBJ1-2; cdr3_aa: ASHPSIWGYT
v_call: TRBV25-1; clone_size: many; j_call: TRBJ1-2; cdr3_aa: ASSEYGGSGTFYGYT
v_call: TRBV24-1; clone_size: many; j_call: TRBJ2-5; cdr3_aa: ATSDLTESEETQY
v_call: TRBV28; clone_size: many; j_call: TRBJ2-7; cdr3_aa: ASSLGSLASTYEQY
v_call: TRBV7-2; clone_size: -; j_call: TRBJ2-2; cdr3_aa: ASSSPRDRGNTGELF
v_call: TRBV28; clone_size: many; j_call: TRBJ2-2; cdr3_aa: ASTLDSHGELF
v_call: TRBV27; clone_size: few; j_call: TRBJ1-1; cdr3_aa: ASSLVAGMNTEAF
v_call: TRBV20-1; clone_size: few; j_call: TRBJ2-5; cdr3_aa: SEDGRGETQY
v_call: TRBV6-2/TRBV6-3; clone_size: few; j_call: TRBJ2-7; cdr3_aa: ASRGGSNEY
v_call: TRBV7-9; clone_size: few; j_call: TRBJ2-1; cdr3_aa: ASSPRGISYNEQF
v_call: TRBV30; clone_size: few; j_call: TRBJ1-1; cdr3_aa: AWTTGTTEAF